A selection of T cell receptor beta chains follows, all from one sample in a study of blood T cell repertoires in COVID-19. TCRdb's copy holds only in-frame clones and misses some; the assay was immunoSEQ multiplex PCR. The profile shows over 200,000 clones, 80% to 95% of them singletons. The sequenced sample consisted of peripheral blood. The receptor source for this set is a man aged 55 to 70 with COVID-19, enrolled during active disease. Both conserved end residues are part of each CDR3. D genes are given only for firm matches. The size field is filled for only some rows; it gives once, few, many or a size class.

15,-,TRBV6-1,TRBJ1-5,-,CASSEGTLSNQPQHF,TGTGCCAGCAGTGAGGGGACACTAAGCAATCAGCCCCAGCATTTT
14,-,TRBV6-4,TRBJ1-5,-,CASSDGQNNQPQHF,TGTGCCAGCAGTGACGGGCAGAACAATCAGCCCCAGCATTTT
11,-,TRBV6-5,TRBJ1-2,-,CASKAYSGYTF,TGTGCCAGCAAAGCATACAGTGGCTACACCTTC
17,-,TRBV18,TRBJ1-4,-,CASSAGIPGDVAEKLFF,TGTGCCAGCTCAGCCGGGATCCCTGGGGATGTGGCAGAAAAACTGTTTTTT
15,-,TRBV5-6,TRBJ2-7,TRBD1,CASSVGTGVLYEQYF,TGTGCCAGCAGCGTAGGGACAGGGGTTCTTTACGAGCAGTACTTC
18,-,TRBV12-2,TRBJ1-1,-,CASRLADRGGSQNTEAFF,TGTGCAAGTCGCTTAGCGGATAGGGGGGGGTCGCAGAACACTGAAGCTTTCTTT
15,many,TRBV25-1,TRBJ1-5,-,CASSGDGQPNQPQHF,TGTGCCAGCAGTGGCGACGGACAGCCCAATCAGCCCCAGCATTTT
16,once,TRBV11-2,TRBJ2-1,TRBD2,CASSLRSGGASGEQFF,TGTGCCAGCTCCCTACGTAGCGGGGGGGCGAGTGGTGAGCAGTTCTTC
14,-,TRBV19,TRBJ1-2,TRBD1,CASIRTGERDGYTF,TGTGCCAGTATCCGGACAGGGGAGAGAGATGGCTACACCTTC
15,-,TRBV9,TRBJ1-2,TRBD1,CASSASGQVNYGYTF,TGTGCCAGCAGCGCCTCCGGACAGGTTAACTATGGCTACACCTTC
12,few,TRBV7-9,TRBJ2-1,-,CASSQQGYEQFF,TGTGCCAGCAGCCAACAGGGCTATGAGCAGTTCTTC
16,-,TRBV7-2,TRBJ1-3,TRBD1,CASSLGDSRSGNTIYF,TGTGCCAGCAGCTTAGGGGACAGCCGCTCTGGAAACACCATATATTTT
16,-,TRBV27,TRBJ2-4,TRBD1,CASSRGQGATKNIQYF,TGTGCCAGCAGTCGCGGACAGGGGGCGACCAAAAACATTCAGTACTTC
16,-,TRBV5-5,TRBJ2-7,TRBD2,CASQGTSGIYSYEQYF,TGTGCCAGCCAGGGGACTAGCGGGATTTACTCCTACGAGCAGTACTTC
17,-,TRBV7-9,TRBJ1-2,-,CASSLGAGTPFNYGYTF,TGTGCCAGCAGCTTAGGGGCCGGGACACCTTTTAACTATGGCTACACCTTC
16,few,TRBV10-2,TRBJ1-2,-,CASSEKMRGGIYGYTF,TGCGCCAGCAGTGAGAAGATGAGGGGGGGAATCTATGGCTACACCTTC
14,-,TRBV5-1,TRBJ1-1,-,CASSLEGVNTEAFF,TGCGCCAGCAGCTTGGAAGGGGTAAACACTGAAGCTTTCTTT
15,-,TRBV19,TRBJ2-7,-,CASSRDTTGGYEQYF,TGTGCCAGTAGTAGGGACACCACGGGTGGCTACGAGCAGTACTTC
19,-,TRBV5-1,TRBJ2-3,TRBD1,CASSQRTGGLPLSTDTQYF,TGCGCCAGCAGCCAGAGGACAGGGGGCCTCCCTTTAAGCACAGATACGCAGTATTTT
12,-,TRBV28,TRBJ2-1,TRBD1,CASSFYDRGQFF,TGTGCCAGCAGTTTCTACGACAGGGGGCAGTTCTTC
14,-,TRBV7-9,TRBJ2-7,-,CASSLGQSSYEQYF,TGTGCCAGCAGCTTAGGACAGAGCTCCTACGAGCAGTACTTC
15,-,TRBV7-2,TRBJ2-7,TRBD2,CASSLGTSATYEQYF,TGTGCCAGCAGCTTAGGGACTAGCGCGACCTACGAGCAGTACTTC